The rows below give T cell receptor beta chains drawn from one sample of a study of early T cells in non-severe SARS-CoV-2 infection. TCRdb redid the calling of the 5' RACE reads with MiXCR, one entry per CDR3 protein. The table lists around 40,000 distinct CDR3 sequences, roughly 6.3% of them singletons. The sample was whole blood. The receptors were gathered from an adult who was a healthcare worker with PCR-confirmed SARS-CoV-2 infection or an uninfected control (not recorded which). The CDR3 runs from the conserved cysteine through the conserved F or W. Fields, in order: clone size, V gene, D gene, J gene, CDR3 length, CDR3 DNA, CDR3 protein. A D gene is named only where the DNA matches it firmly. A clone size is listed for some rows: how often the clone was seen (once, few, many), or a class if it is expanded.

abundance: .; v_gene: TRBV7-6; d_gene: TRBD2; j_gene: TRBJ2-1; len: 16; CDR3nt: TGTGCCAGCAGCTTAGTGAGCGGGGGCAATCGGAATGAGCAGTTCTTC; CDR3aa: CASSLVSGGNRNEQFF
abundance: .; v_gene: TRBV6-6; d_gene: TRBD2; j_gene: TRBJ2-7; len: 16; CDR3nt: TGTGCCAGCAGTCAGTTTAGCGGGAGTGGAAAATACGAGCAGTACTTC; CDR3aa: CASSQFSGSGKYEQYF
abundance: .; v_gene: TRBV21-1; d_gene: .; j_gene: TRBJ2-2; len: 17; CDR3nt: TGTGCCAGCAGCAACCCCCCGGGACAGGGGGCAACCGGGGAGCTGTTTTTT; CDR3aa: CASSNPPGQGATGELFF
abundance: few; v_gene: TRBV7-9; d_gene: .; j_gene: TRBJ1-1; len: 12; CDR3nt: TGTGCCAGCAGCTTAGCAGGGCTTGAAGCTTTCTTT; CDR3aa: CASSLAGLEAFF
abundance: few; v_gene: TRBV9; d_gene: TRBD2; j_gene: TRBJ2-7; len: 14; CDR3nt: TGTGCCAGCAGCTCTGGCGCGGGGGGCTACGAGCAGTACTTC; CDR3aa: CASSSGAGGYEQYF
abundance: .; v_gene: TRBV5-5; d_gene: .; j_gene: TRBJ1-5; len: 13; CDR3nt: TGTGCCAGCAGCTTGGAGGGCATAGGACCCCAGCATTTT; CDR3aa: CASSLEGIGPQHF
abundance: few; v_gene: TRBV27; d_gene: .; j_gene: TRBJ2-5; len: 12; CDR3nt: TGTGCCAGCAGTTTAAAAGGAGAGACCCAGTACTTC; CDR3aa: CASSLKGETQYF
abundance: many; v_gene: TRBV18; d_gene: .; j_gene: TRBJ1-6; len: 12; CDR3nt: TGTGCCAGCTCACCACCAACTGGGGCCCTCCACTTT; CDR3aa: CASSPPTGALHF
abundance: .; v_gene: TRBV29-1; d_gene: TRBD1; j_gene: TRBJ2-7; len: 13; CDR3nt: TGCAGCGTCCCGGGACAGGGACTCTACGAGCAGTACTTC; CDR3aa: CSVPGQGLYEQYF
abundance: many; v_gene: TRBV3-1; d_gene: .; j_gene: TRBJ2-6; len: 15; CDR3nt: TGTGCCAGCAACCTACTGAGCTCTGGGGCCAACGTCCTGACTTTC; CDR3aa: CASNLLSSGANVLTF
abundance: few; v_gene: TRBV4-1; d_gene: .; j_gene: TRBJ2-7; len: 13; CDR3nt: TGCGCCAGCAGCCAGGGGCCTCTGGAGGAGCAGTACTTC; CDR3aa: CASSQGPLEEQYF
abundance: .; v_gene: TRBV6-6; d_gene: .; j_gene: TRBJ1-1; len: 13; CDR3nt: TGTGCCAGCAGTTACGAGAGGAACACTGAAGCTTTCTTT; CDR3aa: CASSYERNTEAFF
abundance: few; v_gene: TRBV7-2; d_gene: .; j_gene: TRBJ2-7; len: 14; CDR3nt: TGTGCCAGCAGCTTAGGGTTCGGCCTAGGCGAGCAGTACTTC; CDR3aa: CASSLGFGLGEQYF
abundance: many; v_gene: TRBV10-1; d_gene: .; j_gene: TRBJ1-6; len: 13; CDR3nt: TGCGCCGGGCTGAGCAGGGGCCGCTCACCCCTCCACTTT; CDR3aa: CAGLSRGRSPLHF
abundance: many; v_gene: TRBV11-2; d_gene: TRBD2; j_gene: TRBJ2-7; len: 14; CDR3nt: TGTGCCAGCAGCGTACTAGCGGGAGCTTACGAGCAGTACTTC; CDR3aa: CASSVLAGAYEQYF
abundance: few; v_gene: TRBV20-1; d_gene: TRBD1; j_gene: TRBJ2-7; len: 14; CDR3nt: TGCAGTGCCCCCTGGGGGCAGGGGGCTTACGAGCAGTACTTC; CDR3aa: CSAPWGQGAYEQYF
abundance: many; v_gene: TRBV20-1; d_gene: TRBD1; j_gene: TRBJ2-7; len: 15; CDR3nt: TGCAGTGCTACAACCCCGGGACAGGGGTTCCACGAGCAGTACTTC; CDR3aa: CSATTPGQGFHEQYF
abundance: .; v_gene: TRBV28; d_gene: TRBD2; j_gene: TRBJ2-2; len: 17; CDR3nt: TGTGCCAGCAGAACCCCTGCGACTAGCGGTGGGTTCGGGGAGCTGTTTTTT; CDR3aa: CASRTPATSGGFGELFF
abundance: many; v_gene: TRBV3-1; d_gene: TRBD2; j_gene: TRBJ2-1; len: 16; CDR3nt: TGTGCCAGCAGCCAAGAAGTTCTAGCGGGAGTAGATGAGCAGTTCTTC; CDR3aa: CASSQEVLAGVDEQFF
abundance: few; v_gene: TRBV29-1; d_gene: .; j_gene: TRBJ1-2; len: 8; CDR3nt: TGCAGCGTTGATGGCTACACCTTC; CDR3aa: CSVDGYTF
abundance: .; v_gene: TRBV4-1; d_gene: .; j_gene: TRBJ1-2; len: 14; CDR3nt: TGCGCCAGCAGCCAAGGATGGAAGGACTATGGCTACACCTTC; CDR3aa: CASSQGWKDYGYTF
abundance: few; v_gene: TRBV7-9; d_gene: TRBD2; j_gene: TRBJ2-7; len: 13; CDR3nt: TGTGCCAGCAGAGCGGGACCTTCCCACGAGCAGTACTTC; CDR3aa: CASRAGPSHEQYF
abundance: many; v_gene: TRBV20-1; d_gene: TRBD1; j_gene: TRBJ2-5; len: 16; CDR3nt: TGCAGTGCTAGACTCGGGGGACAGGGCAGGTCAGAGACCCAGTACTTC; CDR3aa: CSARLGGQGRSETQYF
abundance: many; v_gene: TRBV12-3/TRBV12-4; d_gene: TRBD1; j_gene: TRBJ2-4; len: 14; CDR3nt: TGTGCCAGCAGTCCCTGGGACAGGGCGAACATTCAGTACTTC; CDR3aa: CASSPWDRANIQYF
abundance: many; v_gene: TRBV5-1; d_gene: .; j_gene: TRBJ2-2; len: 15; CDR3nt: TGCGCCAGCAAGACAGGCGGGTCGGGGACCGGGGAGCTGTTTTTT; CDR3aa: CASKTGGSGTGELFF
abundance: many; v_gene: TRBV19; d_gene: TRBD1; j_gene: TRBJ1-5; len: 15; CDR3nt: TGTGCCAGCCGGAGGGACAGAGTTAGCAATCAGCCCCAGCATTTT; CDR3aa: CASRRDRVSNQPQHF
abundance: few; v_gene: TRBV28; d_gene: TRBD2; j_gene: TRBJ2-2; len: 15; CDR3nt: TGTGCCACCTCCCTCAGCGGGAGGGTAGCCGGGGAGCTGTTTTTT; CDR3aa: CATSLSGRVAGELFF
abundance: few; v_gene: TRBV7-2; d_gene: TRBD2; j_gene: TRBJ2-2; len: 17; CDR3nt: TGTGCCAGCAGCTTAGCGCTAGCGGGAGGAAAAACCGGGGAGCTGTTTTTT; CDR3aa: CASSLALAGGKTGELFF
abundance: many; v_gene: TRBV5-1; d_gene: TRBD2; j_gene: TRBJ2-1; len: 15; CDR3nt: TGCGCCAGCAGACCTAGCGGGAGTATTGACAATGAGCAGTTCTTC; CDR3aa: CASRPSGSIDNEQFF